Listed below are T cell receptor beta chains from one sample, sequenced in a study of beta chain features in type 1 diabetes. TCRdb keeps only in-frame clones here, not all; method: immunoSEQ multiplex PCR. The sample lists a few hundred thousand clones, approximately 15% occurring once. The sample taken for sequencing was naive CD4+ T cells from blood. Every receptor here comes from a man aged 25 to 45 in good health. The CDR3 runs from the conserved cysteine through the conserved F or W. The order of the fields is V gene, CDR3 length, D gene, J gene, CDR3 protein. D genes are given only for firm matches.

>TRBV7-2|15|-|TRBJ1-5
CASSLDGQSNQPQHF
>TRBV29-1|13|-|TRBJ2-1
CSVEGRAYNEQFF
>TRBV13|15|-|TRBJ2-2
CASSVGQLNTGELFF
>TRBV4-3|11|-|TRBJ1-2
CASSQATTVTF
>TRBV9|14|-|TRBJ2-2
CASSGDGNTGELFF
>TRBV7-2|15|-|TRBJ2-5
CASSPQLSPWETQYF
>TRBV11-2|15|-|TRBJ2-1
CASSLVSPWFSEQFF
>TRBV7-9|15|-|TRBJ2-2
CASSLALRDTGELFF
>TRBV14|19|TRBD2|TRBJ2-1
CASSLRAGLARSSYNEQFF
>TRBV7-9|18|TRBD2|TRBJ2-1
CASSLISRLAGSYNEQFF
>TRBV9|13|-|TRBJ2-1
CASSVAVETEQFF
>TRBV9|13|-|TRBJ2-5
CASSVDSQETQYF
>TRBV9|12|-|TRBJ2-1
CASSVGGDEQFF
>TRBV29-1|13|-|TRBJ2-1
CSVGPGSVGRGFF
>TRBV30|16|-|TRBJ1-2
CAWREGGERRAYGYTF
>TRBV6-5|13|-|TRBJ1-6
CASSLDKNSPLHF
>TRBV18|18|-|TRBJ2-1
CASSPRTVRLNSYNEQFF
>TRBV10-3|18|TRBD2|TRBJ2-1
CATLTGLAGGDSYNEQFF
>TRBV7-2|14|-|TRBJ2-3
CASSLVGSTDTQYF
>TRBV25-1|14|TRBD1|TRBJ1-2
CASSEVGGVSGYTF
>TRBV11-2|15|TRBD1|TRBJ1-4
CASTKIRGQNEKLFF
>TRBV30|14|TRBD1|TRBJ1-2
CAWTKGQQNYGYTF
>TRBV25-1|13|-|TRBJ1-1
CASSEVGRTEAFF
>TRBV5-1|15|-|TRBJ2-1
CASSLAGSSYNEQFF
>TRBV7-2|13|TRBD1|TRBJ1-2
CATGQGFGYGYTF
>TRBV6-1|13|-|TRBJ1-5
CASSGGQGQPQHF